The rows below give T cell receptor beta chains drawn from one sample of a study of naive and memory T cell subsets. TCRdb recomputed calls from the UMI-ligation and nested PCR reads with MiXCR, one row per CDR3 protein. Counted here are around 100,000 distinct CDR3 sequences, roughly 15% occurring once; the ten biggest clones make up 2.8%. Sequenced input: naive CD8+ T cells from blood. The receptors shown here come from a human donor in good health. The CDR3 runs from the conserved cysteine through the conserved F or W. The D gene is left open where the match is weak. Some rows mark clone size as missing; the rest say once, few, many or name a class of expanded clone.

-,TRBV7-9,TRBJ2-1,few,TGTGCCAGCAGCTTAGCGCAGGGTCAGGATGAGCAGTTCTTC,CASSLAQGQDEQFF
-,TRBV27,TRBJ1-1,few,TGTGCCAGCAGTTTCTGGAGCAACACTGAAGCTTTCTTT,CASSFWSNTEAFF
-,TRBV6-1,TRBJ1-2,few,TGTGCCAGCAGTGAAGATCAATGGGAAGGGGAGAGCTACACCTTC,CASSEDQWEGESYTF
-,TRBV3-1,TRBJ2-1,-,TGTGCCAGCAGCCACTCAAGGGTGAATGAGCAGTTCTTC,CASSHSRVNEQFF
TRBD2,TRBV3-1,TRBJ2-1,-,TGTGCCAGCAGCCAACAACTAGCGGGAGTTATCGATGAGCAGTTCTTC,CASSQQLAGVIDEQFF
TRBD1,TRBV10-3,TRBJ2-6,-,TGTGCCATCAGCTCGGGACAGGCTAGCTCTGGGGCCAACGTCCTGACTTTC,CAISSGQASSGANVLTF
-,TRBV20-1,TRBJ2-1,-,TGCAGTTCTGACTGGAACAATGAGCAGTTCTTC,CSSDWNNEQFF
TRBD1,TRBV5-1,TRBJ2-7,-,TGCGCCAGCAGCACGGGACAGGGATCCTACGAGCAGTACTTC,CASSTGQGSYEQYF
-,TRBV6-5,TRBJ2-1,few,TGTGCCAGCAGTTACGTTCCGGGAACAAATGAGCAGTTCTTC,CASSYVPGTNEQFF
TRBD1,TRBV11-3,TRBJ2-7,many,TGTGCCAGCAGCTTCGGGACAGGGAGCGAGCAGTACTTC,CASSFGTGSEQYF
-,TRBV5-1,TRBJ2-1,-,TGCGCCAGCAGCTTGGTACAACAGCCCGAATACAATGAGCAGTTCTTC,CASSLVQQPEYNEQFF
-,TRBV4-3,TRBJ2-3,few,TGCGCCAGCAGCCGGGATCAAGGAATAGTTCCTACTAGCACAGATACGCAGTATTTT,CASSRDQGIVPTSTDTQYF
-,TRBV7-9,TRBJ2-1,once,TGTGCCAGCAGCTTAGCGCCTGCGGGATACAATGAGCAGTTCTTC,CASSLAPAGYNEQFF
-,TRBV12-3/TRBV12-4,TRBJ2-1,-,TGTGCCAGCAGTTTACCCAGCCTGTCCGATGAGCAGTTCTTC,CASSLPSLSDEQFF
TRBD2,TRBV5-6,TRBJ2-1,many,TGTGCCAGCAGCTTGGCAGGTAGCGGGAGTTATAGGAATGAGCAGTTCTTC,CASSLAGSGSYRNEQFF
TRBD1,TRBV5-6,TRBJ2-1,few,TGTGCCAGCAGCTCGGGACAGGGACTCTACAATGAGCAGTTCTTC,CASSSGQGLYNEQFF
-,TRBV10-3,TRBJ2-7,-,TGTGCCATCAGTGAGTCGGTAGGGTCCTACGAGCAGTACTTC,CAISESVGSYEQYF
-,TRBV4-3,TRBJ2-1,few,TGCGCCAGCAGCCTACGGGACTCGCTGGGGAATGAGCAGTTCTTC,CASSLRDSLGNEQFF
-,TRBV4-3,TRBJ2-1,-,TGCGCCAGCAGCCTCTCAACCTTCAATGAGCAGTTCTTC,CASSLSTFNEQFF
TRBD1,TRBV5-1,TRBJ2-7,-,TGCGCCAGCAGCACCGACAGGGCCCCTTCCTACGAGCAGTACTTC,CASSTDRAPSYEQYF
TRBD2,TRBV25-1,TRBJ2-1,-,TGTGCCAGCAGTGCGGGACTAGAGGAGTTCTTC,CASSAGLEEFF
TRBD2,TRBV13,TRBJ2-2,few,TGTGCCAGCAGCCCAACCCCCCCGGGACTAGCTTCCGGGGAGCTGTTTTTT,CASSPTPPGLASGELFF
-,TRBV30,TRBJ2-6,-,TGTGCCTGGAGTCCAGGGGCAGGGGCCAACGTCCTGACTTTC,CAWSPGAGANVLTF
TRBD2,TRBV18,TRBJ2-1,many,TGTGCCAGCTCACCCGGACTAGCGGGGGGGCACTCCTACAATGAGCAGTTCTTC,CASSPGLAGGHSYNEQFF
-,TRBV6-5,TRBJ2-1,-,TGTGCCAGCAGTTACGGGGTTGGTGGTGAGCAGTTCTTC,CASSYGVGGEQFF
-,TRBV2,TRBJ1-1,-,TGTGCCAGCGGGTCCCCCTACAGCGGGAACACTGAAGCTTTCTTT,CASGSPYSGNTEAFF
-,TRBV7-9,TRBJ2-7,many,TGTGCCAGCAGCTTGCAGGGAATCTACGAGCAGTACTTC,CASSLQGIYEQYF
-,TRBV13,TRBJ2-3,few,TGTGCCAGCAGCCCGCGAGGGCCGGCGACAGATACGCAGTATTTT,CASSPRGPATDTQYF
TRBD1,TRBV29-1,TRBJ2-7,-,TGCAGCGTTGAATCAACAGGGGCCGGCGAGCAGTACTTC,CSVESTGAGEQYF
-,TRBV21-1,TRBJ1-5,few,TGTGCCAGCAGCAAAGAAGTGGCACGTCAGCCCCAGCATTTT,CASSKEVARQPQHF
-,TRBV20-1,TRBJ2-7,many,TGCAGTGCTAGAGGAACGGGTTACGAGCAGTACTTC,CSARGTGYEQYF
-,TRBV7-9,TRBJ2-7,-,TGTGCCAGCAGCTTAGGGGACACCTACGAGCAGTACTTC,CASSLGDTYEQYF
-,TRBV29-1,TRBJ2-6,-,TGCAGCGTCTCGGACTCTGGGGCCAACGTCCTGACTTTC,CSVSDSGANVLTF
-,TRBV27,TRBJ1-2,-,TGTGCCAGCAGCGTGGGGCAAAACTATGGCTACACCTTC,CASSVGQNYGYTF
-,TRBV6-1,TRBJ1-2,-,TGTGCCAGCAGTGAATGGGCCTCCGGCACAGGCAACTATGGCTACACCTTC,CASSEWASGTGNYGYTF
TRBD2,TRBV9,TRBJ2-7,-,TGTGCCAGCAGCCCTACTAGCGGAAGGAACTACGAGCAGTACTTC,CASSPTSGRNYEQYF
TRBD2,TRBV27,TRBJ2-7,-,TGTGCCTTGACCAGGGAAGTTCCGACTAGCCCCTACGAGCAGTACTTC,CALTREVPTSPYEQYF
-,TRBV4-3,TRBJ2-7,few,TGCGCCAGCAGCCAAGCGCCGGGAATTTCCTACGAGCAGTACTTC,CASSQAPGISYEQYF
TRBD2,TRBV11-2,TRBJ2-1,-,TGTGCCAGCAGCTTAGTACTAGCGGACTCCTACAATGAGCAGTTCTTC,CASSLVLADSYNEQFF
TRBD1,TRBV6-5,TRBJ1-2,-,TGTGCCAGCAGTTATTTGGGACAGGGAGTCTACACCTTC,CASSYLGQGVYTF
TRBD1,TRBV3-1,TRBJ1-4,-,TGTGCCAGCAGCCAAGATTGGGCAGGGACAGTGAATGAAAAACTGTTTTTT,CASSQDWAGTVNEKLFF
-,TRBV9,TRBJ1-2,few,TGTGCCAGCAGCGGGAGTAACTATGGCTACACCTTC,CASSGSNYGYTF
-,TRBV7-9,TRBJ1-2,-,TGTGCCAGCACTCCCCAGGCGGGCAGACCTAACTATGGCTACACCTTC,CASTPQAGRPNYGYTF
-,TRBV12-3/TRBV12-4,TRBJ2-5,-,TGTGCCAGCAGTGCTGCTGCGACGGAACAAGAGACCCAGTACTTC,CASSAAATEQETQYF
TRBD1,TRBV13,TRBJ2-3,few,TGTGCCAGCAGCCAAGGGGGACAGGGGCGGACGCAGTATTTT,CASSQGGQGRTQYF
TRBD1,TRBV19,TRBJ1-5,few,TGTGCCAGTAGTACCGGGACAGGGATCCAGCCCCAGCATTTT,CASSTGTGIQPQHF
-,TRBV12-3/TRBV12-4,TRBJ1-1,-,TGTGCCAGCAGCGCACGCCTCGGACCGACCTACACTGAAGCTTTCTTT,CASSARLGPTYTEAFF
-,TRBV14,TRBJ1-6,few,TGTGCCAGCAGCCAAGACCCCAGCGCCTATAATTCACCCCTCCACTTT,CASSQDPSAYNSPLHF
-,TRBV11-2,TRBJ1-3,few,TGTGCCAGCAGCTTAACCTCAACTATCGGCGACACCATATATTTT,CASSLTSTIGDTIYF
-,TRBV6-1,TRBJ1-5,few,TGTGCCAGCAGTGAAGAAATCTGGCCCCAGCATTTT,CASSEEIWPQHF
-,TRBV4-3,TRBJ1-2,many,TGCGCCAGCAGCCAAGATCGGGGGGCAAACTATGGCTACACCTTC,CASSQDRGANYGYTF
-,TRBV9,TRBJ2-7,-,TGTGCCAGCAGCGTAGGCGACAAGACCTACGAGCAGTACTTC,CASSVGDKTYEQYF
-,TRBV5-5,TRBJ1-4,few,TGTGCCAGCTGTATTGGGGGAAATGAAAAACTGTTTTTT,CASCIGGNEKLFF
TRBD1,TRBV6-2/TRBV6-3,TRBJ1-1,few,TGTGCCAGCAGTTTACGACAGGGGATAGGGTCTGAAGCTTTCTTT,CASSLRQGIGSEAFF